These 18 T cell receptor beta chains came from one sample sequenced in a study of cytomegalovirus exposure and HLA in healthy donors (dated by TCRdb to about 2017). The receptor library was made with the immunoSEQ multiplex PCR assay. The multiplex PCR relied on a mix of 60 forward primers for TCR Vbeta segments and 13 reverse primers for TCR Jbeta segments. TCRdb's version of the immuneACCESS table is confined to in-frame rearrangements and falls short of the full clone set. An unresolved V gene accounts for under half of the shortfall where checked; the remainder is of unknown origin. The sample contains some 130,000 clones, 70% to 85% of them found a single time. Clones ranked in the top ten supply about 10% of the sample. The sequenced sample consisted of PBMCs. All receptors derive from a woman in her forties or fifties in good health and CMV-seropositive.

CDR3 in amino acids: CASSPGGRSGNQPQHF. CDR3 sequence (DNA): TGTGCCAGCTCACCGGGCGGCAGGTCGGGGAATCAGCCCCAGCATTTT. The chain joins TRBV18 to TRBJ1-5; no firm D call. The germline V gene encodes CDR1 KGHSH and CDR2 LQKENI. The CDR3 has 16 amino acids. The V end lost 3 bases, the J end lost 4 bases, and 16 bases lay between the germline ends.

The rearrangement joins TRBV28 to TRBJ2-3, with D tentatively TRBD1 (5 bases). The CDR3 is made up of 16 amino acids. Germline V lookup: CDR1 MDHEN, CDR2 SYDVKM. Trimming removed 0 bases from V and 3 bases from J, with 13 bases in between. CDR3 bases: TGTGCCAGCAGTTTATGGGGGCCAGGGTTGACAGATACGCAGTATTTT. This sequence encodes CASSLWGPGLTDTQYF.

This rearrangement joins TRBV18 to TRBJ2-4; D is unresolved. CDR1 and CDR2 from the germline V gene are KGHSH and LQKENI. Trimming pared 6 bases from V and 0 bases from J, leaving 12 bases between. The CDR3 is 15 residues long. The CDR3 coding sequence is TGTGCCAGCTCGCTCCTAGTGGTAGCCAAAAACATTCAGTACTTC. Encoded protein: CASSLLVVAKNIQYF.

This clone was detected once. The chain links TRBV7-2 to TRBJ2-2; D possibly corresponds to TRBD2 (6 bases). Germline CDR1 SGHTA, CDR2 FQGNSA. The V and J ends lost 5 bases and 6 bases respectively, with 16 bases between them. The CDR3 totals 15 residues. CDR3 coding DNA: TGTGCCAGCAGCCCGGGCCGAGGCGGGGCCGGGGAGCTGTTTTTT. It is translated as CASSPGRGGAGELFF.

For this clone: At one end the junction does not follow the germline gene, possibly because of a read error. The J gene is TRBJ2-7, the V gene TRBV7-7, with TRBD1 identical over 9 bases. The CDR3 runs to 14 residues. Per the germline V gene, CDR1 is SSHAT and CDR2 is FNYEAQ (reference sequence). The CDR3 loop reads CASSLGQGIYEQYF. The CDR3 DNA reads as TGTGCTAGCAGCTTAGGACAGGGGATCTACGAGCAGTACTTC.

The chain uses TRBV13 and TRBJ2-5, with a tentative D call TRBD2 (5 bases). The V gene lost 2 bases and the J gene lost 3 bases, with 10 bases spanning the gap. The CDR3 contains 14 residues. The V gene's germline CDR1 is PRHDT and CDR2 FYEKMQ (reference sequence). The DNA of the CDR3 is TGTGCCAGCAGCTTACGCTCCGGGGAAGAGACCCAGTACTTC. Protein: CASSLRSGEETQYF.

The chain uses TRBV2 and TRBJ1-1, with TRBD1 matching over 7 bases. Germline V gives CDR1 SNHLY, CDR2 FYNNEI. CDR3 length equals 12 residues. V trimming: 2 bases; J trimming: 6 bases; junction bases outside the gene matches: 0. CDR3 bases: TGTGCCAGCAGTGAACAGGGGGCTGAAGCTTTCTTT. The encoded protein is CASSEQGAEAFF.

The chain carries TRBV30 and TRBJ2-5; 11 nucleotides line up with TRBD1. V was pared by 4 bases and J by 5 bases, with 6 bases of the junction left unmatched. The CDR3 is made up of 14 amino acids. Germline CDR1 and CDR2: GTSNPN and SVGIG (reference sequence). The CDR3 DNA reads TGTGCCTGGAACGCCGGGACAGGGGGGGAGACCCAGTACTTC. Protein sequence: CAWNAGTGGETQYF. Using reference TRBV30 and TRBJ2-5 for the parts outside the CDR3, the full variable domain is SQTIHQWPATLVQPVGSPLSLECTVEGTSNPNLYWYRQAAGRGLQLLFYSVGIGQISSEVPQNLSASRPQDRQFILSSKKLLLSDSGFYLCAWNAGTGGETQYFGPGTRLLVL.

The rearrangement uses TRBV7-6 and TRBJ2-3; D not resolved. The germline CDR1 and CDR2 sequences are SGHVS and FNYEAQ. V was pared by 4 bases and J by 4 bases, with 6 bases between. The CDR3 runs to 12 residues. CDR3 loop: CASSSQSDTQYF. The CDR3 nucleotides read TGTGCCAGCAGCTCCCAATCAGATACGCAGTATTTT.

The chain couples TRBV4-2 to TRBJ1-2; D may be TRBD1 (6 bases). The CDR3 has 14 amino acids. CDR1 and CDR2 (germline): LGHNA, YNFKEQ. With 1 base removed from V and 5 bases from J, the gap between germline ends came to 11 bases. CDR3 bases: TGTGCCAGCAGCCAAGTACAGGGAGGGTATGGCTACACCTTC. It specifies CASSQVQGGYGYTF.

This clone was counted a single time. This sequence joins TRBV4-3 and TRBJ2-1, with 9 positions matching TRBD2. The germline V gene has CDR1 LGHNA and CDR2 YSLEER. The CDR3 contains 15 residues. J lost 9 bases, V lost 0 bases, and 6 bases had no gene match. CDR3 in amino acids: CASSQDTSGGFEQFF. The CDR3 nucleotides are TGCGCCAGCAGCCAAGATACCAGCGGGGGGTTTGAGCAGTTCTTC.

The rearrangement links TRBV7-6 to TRBJ2-7; tentative D call: TRBD2 (5 bases). This CDR3 has 14 residues. Germline-derived CDR1 and CDR2 are SGHVS and FNYEAQ. The V and J ends lost 1 base and 7 bases respectively, with 14 bases between them. The CDR3 protein is CASSLDGVPGEQYF. The CDR3 nucleotides read TGTGCCAGCAGCTTAGACGGCGTACCGGGAGAGCAGTACTTC.

This sequence joins TRBV27 and TRBJ1-2; D is perhaps TRBD1 (5 bases). This CDR3 has 14 amino acids. Per the germline V gene, CDR1 is MNHEY and CDR2 is SMNVEV (reference sequence). V lost 8 bases to trimming and J lost 6 bases, with 19 bases between them. CDR3 sequence reads: CASFSAGGRDGYTF. The CDR3 DNA sequence: TGTGCCAGCTTCTCGGCGGGGGGGAGGGATGGCTACACCTTC.

This clone was detected a few times. The chain combines TRBV28 with TRBJ1-5; a possible D gene is TRBD1 (6 bases). Germline V gives CDR1 MDHEN, CDR2 SYDVKM. Trimming cost V 6 bases and J 8 bases, with 20 bases left between them. This CDR3 has 15 residues. The CDR3 region is CASRPGTHLKKPQHF. Here the CDR3 DNA reads TGTGCCAGCAGGCCCGGGACACATCTAAAGAAGCCCCAGCATTTT.

This chain links TRBV15 with TRBJ2-2; 10 positions match TRBD1. Germline CDR1 is LNHNV and CDR2 is YYDKDF (reference sequence). J gave up 5 bases and V 3 bases, and 12 bases lay outside the gene matches. The CDR3 sequence is 18 residues long. CDR3 coding DNA: TGTGCCACCAGCAGTCGCCGGGACAGGGGTTCGCGGACCGGGGAGCTGTTTTTT. Amino acid sequence: CATSSRRDRGSRTGELFF.

The chain joins TRBV18 to TRBJ1-5; weak D call: TRBD1 (6 bases). The CDR3 spans 14 residues. Trimming removed 6 bases from V and 6 bases from J, with 15 bases in between. CDR1 and CDR2 (germline): KGHSH, LQKENI. The CDR3 nucleotides are TGTGCCAGCTCCCCGACAGGACTCGGTCAGCCCCAGCATTTT. The encoded protein is CASSPTGLGQPQHF.

The chain couples TRBV15 to TRBJ1-1, with a possible D match to TRBD1 (5 bases). Trimming left V 3 bases short and J 4 bases short, with 9 bases between. Germline lookup yields CDR1 LNHNV and CDR2 YYDKDF (reference sequence). The CDR3 runs to 13 residues. This chain's CDR3 is CATSSPGITEAFF. DNA for the CDR3: TGTGCCACCAGCAGTCCAGGGATCACTGAAGCTTTCTTT.

This clone was seen only a few times. V and J are TRBV28 and TRBJ1-3; D is ambiguous. V shed 3 bases and J shed 3 bases, with 3 bases lying between them. This CDR3 comprises 12 residues. Germline V gene lookup returns CDR1 MDHEN and CDR2 SYDVKM. Here the CDR3 DNA reads TGTGCCAGCAGTTTCAGTGGAAACACCATATATTTT. Its translation is CASSFSGNTIYF.